A single sample is the source of the 20 T cell receptor beta chains below, sequenced in a study of cytomegalovirus exposure and HLA in healthy donors. Primers: 60 Vbeta forward and 13 Jbeta reverse. Only in-frame clones appear in the TCRdb table, and some are missing; sequencing was by immunoSEQ multiplex PCR. The sample records some 190,000 clones, 78% being singletons. Material for sequencing was PBMCs. Receptor source: a female donor in good health and CMV-seronegative.

This clone was seen only a few times. V is TRBV9 and J is TRBJ1-1; D is possibly TRBD1 (5 bases). The germline V gene encodes CDR1 SGDLS and CDR2 YYNGEE. The ends were cut back, 3 bases at V and 1 base at J, with 10 bases in the middle. This CDR3 spans 14 amino acids. Here the CDR3 DNA reads TGTGCCAGCAGCGATCCCAGGGCGAACACTGAAGCTTTCTTT. This translates into CASSDPRANTEAFF. Filled out from reference TRBV9 and TRBJ1-1, the complete variable domain reads DSGVTQTPKHLITATGQRVTLRCSPRSGDLSVYWYQQSLDQGLQFLIQYYNGEERAKGNILERFSAQQFPDLHSELNLSSLELGDSALYFCASSDPRANTEAFFGQGTRLTVV.

The chain has TRBV6-1 and TRBJ1-5; a weak D match, TRBD1 (5 bases). The CDR3 length is 15 residues. Trimming took off 4 bases at V and 4 bases at J, with 14 bases between the two ends. Germline lookup yields CDR1 MNHNS and CDR2 SASEGT. CDR3 residues: CASSGRRDGNQPQHF. DNA for the CDR3: TGTGCCAGCAGTGGGAGGAGGGACGGGAATCAGCCCCAGCATTTT.

This chain links TRBV2 with TRBJ1-1; D perhaps matches TRBD1 (5 bases). Germline CDR1 reads SNHLY; CDR2 reads FYNNEI. The CDR3 has 14 residues. The V gene lost 6 bases and the J gene lost 4 bases, with 15 bases spanning the gap. CDR3 in amino acids: CASRVRVGGTEAFF. For the CDR3, the DNA is TGTGCCAGCAGGGTCAGGGTCGGGGGCACTGAAGCTTTCTTT. The full variable domain, rest sourced from reference TRBV2 and TRBJ1-1, is EPEVTQTPSHQVTQMGQEVILRCVPISNHLYFYWYRQILGQKVEFLVSFYNNEISEKSEIFDDQFSVERPDGSNFTLKIRSTKLEDSAMYFCASRVRVGGTEAFFGQGTRLTVV.

Only a few counts were recorded for this clone. The chain links TRBV2 to TRBJ1-3; D remains unclear. Trimming removed 4 bases at V and 0 bases at J, with 10 bases between. CDR3 length: 15 residues. Looked up from germline, CDR1 is SNHLY and CDR2 is FYNNEI. CDR3 nucleotides: TGTGCCAGCAGTGCCTCGGTCGGCTCTGGAAACACCATATATTTT. Its translation is CASSASVGSGNTIYF.

The CDR3 DNA sequence: TGCGCCAGCAGCCACAGGGGGAAGACCCCTGAAGCTTTCTTT. Protein product: CASSHRGKTPEAFF. The chain links TRBV4-1 to TRBJ1-1; 7 positions match TRBD1. V was clipped by 3 bases and J by 6 bases; unmatched bases: 7. CDR1 is MGHRA, CDR2 YSYEKL, per germline. The CDR3 totals 14 residues.

This clone was seen more than once but under ten times. The chain recombines TRBV28 with TRBJ1-5; 7 bases are a match to TRBD1. Per the germline V gene, CDR1 is MDHEN and CDR2 is SYDVKM. J was trimmed by 0 bases and V by 3 bases; bases with no gene match: 14. The CDR3 is made up of 19 amino acids. The CDR3 reads CASSFLGGGQVYSNQPQHF. CDR3 DNA: TGTGCCAGCAGTTTTTTAGGGGGCGGGCAGGTTTATAGCAATCAGCCCCAGCATTTT.

The DNA of the CDR3 is TGCAGCGTTGCACAGGGCACAAATCAGCCCCAGCATTTT. It translates to CSVAQGTNQPQHF. This rearrangement joins TRBV29-1 to TRBJ1-5, with D possibly being TRBD1 (6 bases). The V gene's germline CDR1 is SQVTM and CDR2 ANQGSEA. The V end lost 4 bases, the J end lost 4 bases, and 11 bases lay between the germline ends. The CDR3 has 13 residues.

This CDR3 reads CASSPNSKSEKLFF. CDR3 bases: TGTGCCAGCAGCCCGAACAGTAAAAGTGAAAAACTGTTTTTT. This chain links TRBV5-4 with TRBJ1-4; D is ambiguous. V was trimmed by 4 bases and J by 7 bases, leaving 14 bases between them. The CDR3 covers 14 residues. Germline values: CDR1 SGHNT, CDR2 YYREEE (reference sequence).

This clone showed up just a few times. The CDR3 is CASSTGDGFYNEQFF. Here the CDR3 DNA reads TGTGCCAGTAGTACGGGTGACGGATTCTACAATGAGCAGTTCTTC. The J gene is TRBJ2-1, the V gene TRBV19; D is undetermined. V was shortened by 4 bases and J by 3 bases, with 13 bases between the two germline ends. The CDR3 runs 15 residues. The V gene's germline CDR1 is LNHDA and CDR2 SQIVND (reference sequence).

V is TRBV7-9 and J is TRBJ2-2, with a possible D match to TRBD2 (6 bases). This CDR3 has 13 amino acids. Looked up from germline, CDR1 is SEHNR and CDR2 is FQNEAQ (reference sequence). Trimming cost V 7 bases and J 4 bases, with 10 bases left between them. The CDR3 region has the DNA TGTGCCAGCAAGGGACTTCGCACCGGGGAGCTGTTTTTT. Translated: CASKGLRTGELFF.

This chain joins TRBV18 and TRBJ1-2; 7 bases map to TRBD1. Germline V gives CDR1 KGHSH, CDR2 LQKENI. The J segment lost 6 bases and the V segment lost 1 base, leaving 5 bases of the junction unmatched. The CDR3 runs to 14 residues. This CDR3 reads CASSPQDRADGYTF. For the CDR3, the DNA is TGTGCCAGCTCACCACAAGACAGGGCGGATGGCTACACCTTC.

The chain combines TRBV28 with TRBJ1-1; the match to TRBD1 covers 8 bases. Germline CDR1 reads MDHEN; CDR2 reads SYDVKM. With 8 bases clipped from V and 4 bases from J, the junction kept 3 bases outside the gene matches. The CDR3 totals 12 residues. The CDR3 DNA follows: TGTGCCAGCTATACAGGGGGCACTGAAGCTTTCTTT. Translating it yields CASYTGGTEAFF.

This chain links TRBV27 with TRBJ2-4; tentative D call: TRBD2 (5 bases). Germline V gives CDR1 MNHEY, CDR2 SMNVEV (reference sequence). The germline V and J ends were trimmed by 6 bases and 0 bases, with 15 bases remaining between them. The CDR3 runs 16 residues. The CDR3 reads CASSITVALAKNIQYF. The CDR3 DNA reads as TGTGCCAGCAGCATTACGGTAGCGTTAGCCAAAAACATTCAGTACTTC.

This clone was detected only once. The chain recombines TRBV2 with TRBJ2-2; 8 bases map to TRBD2. CDR3 length equals 16 residues. Trimming took 2 bases from V and 6 from J; bases not matched to a gene: 8. CDR1 is SNHLY, CDR2 FYNNEI, per germline. CDR3 sequence: CASSERGTRSAGELFF. The CDR3, as DNA: TGTGCCAGCAGTGAACGCGGGACTAGGTCCGCCGGGGAGCTGTTTTTT.

V gene TRBV28 combines with J gene TRBJ2-3, with TRBD2 identical over 7 bases. The J segment lost 0 bases and the V segment lost 3 bases, leaving 6 bases of the junction unmatched. Germline CDR1 is MDHEN and CDR2 is SYDVKM. The CDR3 length is 16 residues. CDR3 amino acids: CASSFLASGSTDTQYF. CDR3 nucleotides: TGTGCCAGCAGTTTTCTTGCTAGCGGTAGCACAGATACGCAGTATTTT.

This chain uses TRBV7-6 with TRBJ2-7; 8 bases map to TRBD1. CDR3 length: 13 amino acids. V gave up 6 bases and J gave up 3 bases; unmatched junction bases: 4. CDR1 and CDR2 (germline): SGHVS, FNYEAQ. The CDR3 DNA sequence: TGTGCCAGCAGTCCAGGGGGCAACTACGAGCAGTACTTC. Protein product: CASSPGGNYEQYF.

This clone was detected once. The chain recombines TRBV18 with TRBJ2-7, with a weak D call TRBD2 (5 bases). V dropped 3 bases and J dropped 3 bases, with 15 bases sitting between them. Germline lookup yields CDR1 KGHSH and CDR2 LQKENI. The CDR3 is made up of 15 amino acids. CDR3 protein: CASSPPTIPGYEQYF. As DNA, the CDR3 is TGTGCCAGCTCACCCCCGACTATTCCGGGCTACGAGCAGTACTTC.

The chain uses TRBV2 and TRBJ1-5; TRBD1 aligns across 8 bases. Losses at the gene ends were 2 bases for V and 5 bases for J; bases not matched to a gene: 8. The CDR3 loop spans 16 amino acids. The germline V gene has CDR1 SNHLY and CDR2 FYNNEI. CDR3 nucleotides: TGTGCCAGCAGTGAACGGAGACAGGGGCGCGATCAGCCCCAGCATTTT. As protein: CASSERRQGRDQPQHF.

This rearrangement joins TRBV13 to TRBJ2-2; possibly TRBD1 for D (6 bases). Germline CDR1 PRHDT, CDR2 FYEKMQ (reference sequence). The V end lost 5 bases, the J end lost 7 bases, and 14 bases lay between the germline ends. CDR3 length equals 14 residues. The CDR3 here is CASSLYRVGGELFF. The CDR3 DNA follows: TGTGCCAGCAGCCTGTACAGGGTAGGCGGGGAGCTGTTTTTT.

This sequence joins TRBV7-3 and TRBJ2-2; D gene uncertain. Germline CDR1 and CDR2: SGHTA and FQGTGA. The ends were cut back, 5 bases at V and 5 bases at J, with 15 bases in the middle. The length of the CDR3 is 15 residues. CDR3 nucleotides: TGTGCCAGCAGCCCCCATGAGGTCGGGACCGGGGAGCTGTTTTTT. This gives the protein CASSPHEVGTGELFF.